This passage covers 25 T cell receptor beta chains from one sample sequenced in a study of CD8+ T cells in alopecia areata. RNA extraction was followed by reverse transcription into cDNA, which acted as the sequencing template. Sequencing used immunoSEQ multiplex PCR; TCRdb keeps in-frame clones, though not all of them. This table holds roughly 100,000 clones, approximately 90% found once. Specified treatment: oral pan-JAK inhibitor, 5-10 mg twice daily. The sequencing used CD8+ T cells sorted from blood, collected at week 34, from a patient treated with tofacitinib. The receptors come from a human donor with alopecia areata.

The chain employs TRBV7-8 and TRBJ2-1, with TRBD2 matching over 14 bases. CDR1 is SGHVS, CDR2 FQNEAQ, per germline. This CDR3 contains 15 residues. With V trimmed by 5 bases and J by 7 bases, 4 bases remained unmatched. The CDR3 coding sequence is TGTGCCAGCAGCATAGGACTAGCGGGAGGTAATGAGCAGTTCTTC. This sequence encodes CASSIGLAGGNEQFF.

The chain couples TRBV4-1 to TRBJ2-7; D gene unclear. The ends were cut back, 3 bases at V and 2 bases at J, with 5 bases in the middle. Germline V gives CDR1 MGHRA, CDR2 YSYEKL. The CDR3 sequence is 12 residues long. Written as DNA, the CDR3 is TGCGCCAGCAGCCATGGCACCTACGAGCAGTACTTC. It translates to CASSHGTYEQYF.

This chain links TRBV7-9 with TRBJ2-7; D possibly uses TRBD1 or TRBD2 (5 bases each). The V end lost 5 bases, the J end lost 5 bases, and 19 bases lay between the germline ends. CDR3 length: 15 residues. Germline V gene lookup returns CDR1 SEHNR and CDR2 FQNEAQ (reference sequence). The CDR3: CASSHISAGRNEQYF. The DNA for the CDR3 is TGTGCCAGCAGCCATATCTCGGCAGGGAGAAACGAGCAGTACTTC.

The rearrangement joins TRBV2 to TRBJ2-1, with TRBD1 identical over 9 bases. V lost 4 bases to trimming and J lost 3 bases; unmatched junction nucleotides: 4. CDR1 and CDR2 (germline): SNHLY, FYNNEI. The CDR3 runs to 15 residues. The chain's CDR3 is CASSVGTGSYNEQFF. DNA for the CDR3: TGTGCCAGCAGTGTTGGGACAGGGAGCTACAATGAGCAGTTCTTC.

Here the CDR3 DNA reads TGTGCCAGCTCACCAACAGATTCTAGCACAGATACGCAGTATTTT. Translation gives CASSPTDSSTDTQYF. The chain uses TRBV18 and TRBJ2-3; no reliable D call. There are 15 residues in the CDR3. Germline loops: CDR1 KGHSH, CDR2 LQKENI. Trimming removed 2 bases at V and 0 bases at J, with 9 bases between.

V gene TRBV15 combines with J gene TRBJ1-6, with 7 bases lining up with TRBD1. Trimming at V came to 0 bases and at J to 8 bases, leaving 7 bases not matched to a gene. Germline assignment: CDR1 LNHNV and CDR2 YYDKDF (reference sequence). There are 16 residues in the CDR3. CDR3 protein: CATSRDRQGADSPLHF. The CDR3 DNA reads as TGTGCCACCAGCAGAGATAGACAGGGAGCGGATTCACCCCTCCACTTT. The full variable domain, with the rest looked up from reference TRBV15 and TRBJ1-6, is DAMVIQNPRYQVTQFGKPVTLSCSQTLNHNVMYWYQQKSSQAPKLLFHYYDKDFNNEADTPDNFQSRRPNTSFCFLDIRSPGLGDTAMYLCATSRDRQGADSPLHFGNGTRLTVT.

The CDR3 here is CASSLGVGVTF. Written as DNA, the CDR3 is TGTGCCAGCAGCTTAGGGGTGGGCGTAACCTTC. The chain uses TRBV7-6 and TRBJ1-2, with D uncertain. From germline, CDR1 is SGHVS and CDR2 FNYEAQ. This CDR3 has 11 amino acids. V was clipped by 1 base and J by 14 bases, with 11 bases between them.

V usage is TRBV5-1 and J usage is TRBJ2-4; D call uncertain. CDR3 length equals 13 residues. Trimming stripped 3 bases from V and 7 bases from J, with 11 bases between. CDR1 and CDR2 (germline): SGHRS, YFSETQ. CDR3 in amino acids: CASSWTLGNIQYF. The CDR3 DNA reads TGCGCCAGCAGCTGGACCCTAGGGAACATTCAGTACTTC.

V is TRBV7-9 and J is TRBJ2-5; 9 bases are a match to TRBD2. The CDR3 has 14 residues. V was clipped by 5 bases and J by 3 bases; unmatched bases: 4. Germline CDR1 and CDR2: SEHNR and FQNEAQ (reference sequence). The CDR3 sequence is CASSPWTSEETQYF. CDR3 coding DNA: TGTGCCAGCAGCCCATGGACTAGCGAAGAGACCCAGTACTTC.

The rearrangement joins TRBV6-1 to TRBJ1-1; D gene unclear. From germline, CDR1 is MNHNS and CDR2 SASEGT. CDR3 length: 10 amino acids. Trimming took 10 bases from V and 5 from J, leaving 8 bases between them. The CDR3 DNA reads TGTGCCACCGGAGCAACTGAAGCTTTCTTT. Translated: CATGATEAFF.

For the CDR3, the DNA is TGTGCCAGCCCCCCGGGGGCGGGGCCCTACAATGAGCAGTTCTTC. Amino acids: CASPPGAGPYNEQFF. The gene calls are TRBV7-9 and TRBJ2-1; D is perhaps TRBD1 or TRBD2 (6 bases each). The germline gives CDR1 SEHNR, CDR2 FQNEAQ (reference sequence). V gave up 8 bases and J gave up 2 bases, with 16 bases separating them. The CDR3 is made up of 15 amino acids.

This chain joins TRBV5-4 and TRBJ2-6; tentatively, D is TRBD2 (5 bases). Trimming took 1 base from V and 1 from J, leaving 6 bases between them. The CDR3 runs to 15 residues. The germline V gene has CDR1 SGHNT and CDR2 YYREEE (reference sequence). The CDR3: CASSLSGSGANVLTF. The DNA of the CDR3 is TGTGCCAGCAGCTTGTCGGGGTCTGGGGCCAACGTCCTGACTTTC. The full variable domain, completed using reference TRBV5-4 and TRBJ2-6, is ETGVTQSPTHLIKTRGQQVTLRCSSQSGHNTVSWYQQALGQGPQFIFQYYREEENGRGNFPPRFSGLQFPNYSSELNVNALELDDSALYLCASSLSGSGANVLTFGAGSRLTVL.

In this sample, this clone turned up once. The chain couples TRBV29-1 to TRBJ2-7; D is unclear. The V and J ends lost 7 bases and 5 bases respectively, with 15 bases between them. The germline V gene encodes CDR1 SQVTM and CDR2 ANQGSEA. The length of the CDR3 is 12 residues. The CDR3 loop reads CSARTLRNEQYF. The CDR3 DNA reads TGCAGCGCGAGGACCCTCAGGAACGAGCAGTACTTC.

The chain joins TRBV7-7 to TRBJ2-1; TRBD2 matches 10 bases. The germline gives CDR1 SSHAT, CDR2 FNYEAQ (reference sequence). The CDR3 is 14 residues long. The V and J ends lost 5 bases and 5 bases, in that order; junction bases with no gene match: 3. The CDR3 is CASSPSGGHNEQFF. The CDR3, as DNA: TGTGCCAGCAGCCCTAGCGGGGGACACAATGAGCAGTTCTTC.

CDR3 coding DNA: TGTGCCAGTAGTATGGGGACTAGTCATCGGTCCGGGGAGCTGTTTTTT. It yields the protein CASSMGTSHRSGELFF. The J gene is TRBJ2-2, the V gene TRBV19; 8 bases line up with TRBD2. CDR1 is LNHDA, CDR2 SQIVND, per germline (reference sequence). V was pared by 3 bases and J by 6 bases, with 9 bases of the junction left unmatched. The CDR3 loop spans 16 amino acids.

This clone was recorded only once. V and J are TRBV4-1 and TRBJ1-4; no clear D. V lost 1 base and J lost 4, with 7 bases in between. CDR1 and CDR2 (germline): MGHRA, YSYEKL. The CDR3 is made up of 14 amino acids. This chain's CDR3 is CASSQGIHNEKLFF. Written as DNA, the CDR3 is TGCGCCAGCAGCCAAGGAATTCATAATGAAAAACTGTTTTTT.

The count of this clone is one. J is TRBJ2-3 and V is TRBV29-1, with 8 bases fitting TRBD1. This CDR3 region has 14 residues. Germline V lookup: CDR1 SQVTM, CDR2 ANQGSEA. The V and J ends lost 7 bases and 4 bases, in that order; junction bases with no gene match: 10. The chain's CDR3 is CSAQGQGISDTQYF. The CDR3 nucleotides read TGCAGCGCCCAAGGACAGGGTATATCAGATACGCAGTATTTT.

The chain employs TRBV7-2 and TRBJ1-3; 7 bases map to TRBD1. CDR1 and CDR2 (germline): SGHTA, FQGNSA. This CDR3 is built from 16 residues. J was trimmed by 0 bases and V by 5 bases; bases with no gene match: 7. The CDR3, as DNA: TGTGCCAGCAGCCCCGGGACAGTAAGCTCTGGAAACACCATATATTTT. The encoded protein is CASSPGTVSSGNTIYF. The whole variable domain, filled in from reference TRBV7-2 and TRBJ1-3, reads GAGVSQSPSNKVTEKGKDVELRCDPISGHTALYWYRQSLGQGLEFLIYFQGNSAPDKSGLPSDRFSAERTGGSVSTLTIQRTQQEDSAVYLCASSPGTVSSGNTIYFGEGSWLTVV.

The V call is TRBV9, the J call TRBJ2-7, with D unresolved. The CDR3 covers 13 residues. The germline V and J ends were trimmed by 0 bases and 0 bases, with 4 bases remaining between them. Germline V gives CDR1 SGDLS, CDR2 YYNGEE. Here the CDR3 DNA reads TGTGCCAGCAGCGTAGAAGACTCCTACGAGCAGTACTTC. It encodes CASSVEDSYEQYF.

This rearrangement joins TRBV27 to TRBJ2-5, with 9 bases identical to TRBD2. The J call may be incorrect, as the DNA end agrees better with TRBJ2-7. Germline V lookup: CDR1 MNHEY, CDR2 SMNVEV (reference sequence). The length of the CDR3 is 14 residues. The CDR3 sequence is CASSLNSGSYEQYF. For the CDR3, the DNA is TGTGCCAGCAGTTTAAATAGCGGGAGCTACGAGCAGTACTTC.

Of note for this clone: Lacking the conserved final phenylalanine or tryptophan, this CDR3 likely reflects a read error. The DNA is omitted, as the CDR3 cannot be located on it reliably, and the CDR3 follows TCRdb's listing. The chain joins TRBV28 to TRBJ2-7; the D call of TRBD1 is as the table states it, not checked on the DNA. Germline V gene sequence: CDR1 MDHEN, CDR2 SYDVKM. The CDR3 is made up of 12 amino acids, end residues included. CDR3 residues: CASSFFTGHPSL.

The chain couples TRBV29-1 to TRBJ2-1; 12 nucleotides agree with TRBD1. Germline values: CDR1 SQVTM, CDR2 ANQGSEA. V shed 7 bases and J 7 bases; nucleotides not matched to a gene: 8. The CDR3 has 14 residues. CDR3 in amino acids: CSGAGTGGGNEQFF. In DNA form, the CDR3 reads TGCAGCGGGGCCGGGACAGGGGGCGGGAATGAGCAGTTCTTC.

The V gene is TRBV7-8, the J gene TRBJ2-3, with TRBD2 as a possible D gene (6 bases). Per the germline V gene, CDR1 is SGHVS and CDR2 is FQNEAQ. This CDR3 comprises 17 residues. Between the trimmed V and J ends, which lost 2 bases and 1 base, there was a span of 16 bases. The CDR3 loop reads CASSLTVLGGGTDTQYF. The CDR3 nucleotides are TGTGCCAGCAGCTTAACGGTTTTGGGCGGGGGCACAGATACGCAGTATTTT.

J is TRBJ2-7 and V is TRBV9; 8 bases fit TRBD2. The J segment lost 7 bases and the V segment lost 0 bases, leaving 12 bases of the junction unmatched. The CDR3 loop spans 16 amino acids. Germline V gene lookup returns CDR1 SGDLS and CDR2 YYNGEE. Written as DNA, the CDR3 is TGTGCCAGCAGCGTAGTTGCGGGAGGCCCATTTAAGGAGCAGTACTTC. Its protein product is CASSVVAGGPFKEQYF.

This clone was detected only a few times. CDR3 nucleotides: TGTGCCAGCAGTGAAGAGACTAGCGGCTCCTACGAGCAGTACTTC. As protein: CASSEETSGSYEQYF. The gene calls are TRBV6-1 and TRBJ2-7, with TRBD2 identical over 9 bases. V was clipped by 1 base and J by 0 bases; unmatched bases: 1. Germline values: CDR1 MNHNS, CDR2 SASEGT. The CDR3 extends over 15 amino acids.